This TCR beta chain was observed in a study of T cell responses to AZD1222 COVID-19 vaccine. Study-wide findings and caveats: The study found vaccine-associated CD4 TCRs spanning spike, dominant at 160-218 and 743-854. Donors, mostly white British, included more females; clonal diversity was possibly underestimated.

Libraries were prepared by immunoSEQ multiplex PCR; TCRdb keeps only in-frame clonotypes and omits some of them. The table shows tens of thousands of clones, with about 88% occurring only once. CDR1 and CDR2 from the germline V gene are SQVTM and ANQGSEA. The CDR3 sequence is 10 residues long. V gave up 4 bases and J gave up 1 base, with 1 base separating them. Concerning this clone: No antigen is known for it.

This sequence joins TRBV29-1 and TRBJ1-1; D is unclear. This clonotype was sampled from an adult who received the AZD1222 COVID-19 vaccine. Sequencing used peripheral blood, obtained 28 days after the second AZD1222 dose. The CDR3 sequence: CSVGNTEAFF. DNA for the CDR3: TGCAGCGTTGGGAACACTGAAGCTTTCTTT.